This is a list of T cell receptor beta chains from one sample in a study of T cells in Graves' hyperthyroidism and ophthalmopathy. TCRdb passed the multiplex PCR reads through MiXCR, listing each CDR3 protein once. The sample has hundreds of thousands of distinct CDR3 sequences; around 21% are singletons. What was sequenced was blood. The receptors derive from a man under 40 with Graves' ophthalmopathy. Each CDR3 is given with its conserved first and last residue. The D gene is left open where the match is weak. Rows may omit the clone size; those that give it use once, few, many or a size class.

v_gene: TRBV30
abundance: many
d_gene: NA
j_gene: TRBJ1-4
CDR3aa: CACEGDNEKLFF
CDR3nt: TGTGCCTGCGAGGGGGATAATGAAAAACTGTTTTTT

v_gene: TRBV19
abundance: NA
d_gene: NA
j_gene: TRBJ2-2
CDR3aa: CASSMSSGAVGELFF
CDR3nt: TGTGCCAGTAGTATGAGTTCCGGGGCCGTCGGGGAGCTGTTTTTT

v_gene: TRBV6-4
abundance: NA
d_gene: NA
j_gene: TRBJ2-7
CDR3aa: CAGPGVPYEQYF
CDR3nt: TGTGCCGGTCCGGGGGTACCCTACGAGCAGTACTTC

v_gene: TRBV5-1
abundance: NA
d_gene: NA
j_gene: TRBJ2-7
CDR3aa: CASSLRGRTVDEQYF
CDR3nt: TGCGCCAGCAGTCTAAGAGGCCGGACAGTCGACGAGCAGTACTTC

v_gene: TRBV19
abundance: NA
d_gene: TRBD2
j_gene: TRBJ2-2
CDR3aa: CASSIRTSGSIRTGELFF
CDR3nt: TGTGCCAGTAGTATCCGGACTAGCGGGAGTATAAGGACCGGGGAGCTGTTTTTT

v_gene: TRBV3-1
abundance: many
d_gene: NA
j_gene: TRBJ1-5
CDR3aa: CASSQDGLQGSQPQHF
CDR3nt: TGTGCCAGCAGCCAAGATGGACTACAGGGAAGTCAGCCCCAGCATTTT

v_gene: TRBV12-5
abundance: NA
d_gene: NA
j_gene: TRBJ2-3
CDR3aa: CASGLSGSHSTDTQYF
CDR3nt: TGTGCTAGTGGTTTGTCAGGCTCCCATAGCACAGATACGCAGTATTTT

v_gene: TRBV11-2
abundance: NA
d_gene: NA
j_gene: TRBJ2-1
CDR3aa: CASKGRGRWDEQFF
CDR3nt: TGTGCCAGCAAGGGAAGGGGCCGGTGGGATGAGCAGTTCTTC

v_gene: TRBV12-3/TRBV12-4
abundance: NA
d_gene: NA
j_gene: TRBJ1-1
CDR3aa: CASTPGGMQTGAFF
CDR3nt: TGTGCCAGCACCCCCGGGGGGATGCAGACTGGAGCTTTCTTT

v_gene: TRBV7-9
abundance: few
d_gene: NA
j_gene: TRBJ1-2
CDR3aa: CASSLAGGLKTYTF
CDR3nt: TGTGCCAGCAGCTTAGCGGGGGGATTAAAGACCTACACCTTC

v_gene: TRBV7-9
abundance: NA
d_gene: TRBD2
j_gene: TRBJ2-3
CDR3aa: CASSSLGLAEVEQYF
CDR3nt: TGTGCCAGCAGTTCGTTGGGACTAGCGGAGGTGGAGCAGTATTTT

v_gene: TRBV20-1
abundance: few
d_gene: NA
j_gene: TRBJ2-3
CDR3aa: CSARVPGTGQDTQYF
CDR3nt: TGCAGTGCTAGGGTTCCCGGAACTGGCCAAGATACGCAGTATTTT

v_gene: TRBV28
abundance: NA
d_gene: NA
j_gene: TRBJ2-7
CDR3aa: CASSLLQESSYEQYF
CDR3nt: TGTGCCAGCAGTTTATTACAGGAATCCTCCTACGAGCAGTACTTC

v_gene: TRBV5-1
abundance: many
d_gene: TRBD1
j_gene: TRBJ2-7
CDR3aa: CASSLGTGGMYEQYF
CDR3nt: TGCGCCAGCAGCTTGGGGACAGGGGGCATGTACGAGCAGTACTTC

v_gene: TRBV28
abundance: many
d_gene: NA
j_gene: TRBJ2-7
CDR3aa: CASSPGLHYEQYF
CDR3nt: TGTGCCAGCAGCCCTGGACTTCACTACGAGCAGTACTTC

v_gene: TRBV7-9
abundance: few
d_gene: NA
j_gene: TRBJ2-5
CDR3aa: CASSSKGQETQYF
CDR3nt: TGTGCCAGCAGCAGTAAGGGCCAAGAGACCCAGTACTTC

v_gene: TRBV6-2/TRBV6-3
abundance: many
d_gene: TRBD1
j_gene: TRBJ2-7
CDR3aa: CASSFTGTVASYEQYF
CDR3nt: TGTGCCAGCAGCTTCACCGGGACAGTCGCCTCCTACGAGCAGTACTTC

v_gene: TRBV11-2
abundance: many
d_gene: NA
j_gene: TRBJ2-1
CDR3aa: CASSLAGISYNEQFF
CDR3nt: TGTGCCAGCAGCTTAGCAGGAATATCCTACAATGAGCAGTTCTTC

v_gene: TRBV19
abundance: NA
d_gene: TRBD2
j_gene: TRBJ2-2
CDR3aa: CASGWRESTGELFF
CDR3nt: TGTGCCAGCGGATGGCGGGAGAGCACCGGGGAGCTGTTTTTT

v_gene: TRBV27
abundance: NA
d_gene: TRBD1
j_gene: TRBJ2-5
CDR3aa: CASRGTGFRQETQYF
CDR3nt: TGTGCCAGCAGGGGGACAGGGTTTCGCCAAGAGACCCAGTACTTC

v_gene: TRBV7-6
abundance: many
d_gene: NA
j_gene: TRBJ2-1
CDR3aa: CASSANNEQFF
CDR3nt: TGTGCCAGCAGCGCCAACAATGAGCAGTTCTTC

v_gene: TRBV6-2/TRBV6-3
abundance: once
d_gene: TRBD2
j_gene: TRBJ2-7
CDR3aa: CASSQMSGLESYEQYF
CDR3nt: TGTGCCAGCAGTCAGATGTCGGGACTAGAGTCTTACGAGCAGTACTTC

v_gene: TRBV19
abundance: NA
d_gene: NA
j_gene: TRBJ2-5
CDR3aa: CASKARAQETQYF
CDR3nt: TGTGCCAGTAAAGCGAGGGCCCAAGAGACCCAGTACTTC

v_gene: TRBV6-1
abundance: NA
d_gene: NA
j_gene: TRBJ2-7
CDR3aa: CASNGQRDGYEQYF
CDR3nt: TGTGCCAGCAACGGACAGAGGGATGGTTACGAGCAGTACTTC

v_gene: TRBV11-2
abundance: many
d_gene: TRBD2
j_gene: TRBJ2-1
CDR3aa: CASSSPGTSPEQFF
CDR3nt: TGTGCCAGCAGCTCGCCCGGGACTAGCCCAGAGCAGTTCTTC

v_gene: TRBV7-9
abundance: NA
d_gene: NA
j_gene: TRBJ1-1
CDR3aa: CASSLAYSEAFF
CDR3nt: TGTGCCAGCAGCTTAGCGTACAGTGAAGCTTTCTTT

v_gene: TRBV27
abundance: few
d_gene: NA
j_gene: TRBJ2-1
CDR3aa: CASSSRPSQQFF
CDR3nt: TGTGCCAGCAGCTCACGGCCATCCCAGCAGTTCTTC

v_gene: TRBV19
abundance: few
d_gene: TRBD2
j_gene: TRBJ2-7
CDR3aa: CASSMPGLGPYEQYF
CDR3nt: TGTGCCAGTAGTATGCCGGGACTAGGCCCCTACGAGCAGTACTTC

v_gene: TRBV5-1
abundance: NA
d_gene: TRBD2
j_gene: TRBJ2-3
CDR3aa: CASSPSTSGLDTQYF
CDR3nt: TGCGCCAGCAGCCCCTCGACTAGCGGCCTCGATACGCAGTATTTT

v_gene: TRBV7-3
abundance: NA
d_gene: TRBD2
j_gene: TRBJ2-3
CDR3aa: CASRSSGRNTDTQYF
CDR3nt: TGTGCCAGCAGGAGTAGCGGGAGAAACACAGATACGCAGTATTTT

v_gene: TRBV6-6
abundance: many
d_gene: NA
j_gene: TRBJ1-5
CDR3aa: CASSYGQSQPQHF
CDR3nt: TGTGCCAGCAGTTACGGACAATCCCAGCCCCAGCATTTT

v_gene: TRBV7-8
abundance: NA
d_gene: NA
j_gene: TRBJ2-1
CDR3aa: CASSLKPSGPEQFF
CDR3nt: TGTGCCAGCAGCTTAAAACCCTCAGGTCCCGAGCAGTTCTTC

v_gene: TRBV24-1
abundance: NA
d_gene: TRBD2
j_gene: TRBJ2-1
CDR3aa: CATSDRRGGVEDNEQFF
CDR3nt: TGTGCCACCAGTGATCGTCGGGGGGGAGTGGAAGACAATGAGCAGTTCTTC